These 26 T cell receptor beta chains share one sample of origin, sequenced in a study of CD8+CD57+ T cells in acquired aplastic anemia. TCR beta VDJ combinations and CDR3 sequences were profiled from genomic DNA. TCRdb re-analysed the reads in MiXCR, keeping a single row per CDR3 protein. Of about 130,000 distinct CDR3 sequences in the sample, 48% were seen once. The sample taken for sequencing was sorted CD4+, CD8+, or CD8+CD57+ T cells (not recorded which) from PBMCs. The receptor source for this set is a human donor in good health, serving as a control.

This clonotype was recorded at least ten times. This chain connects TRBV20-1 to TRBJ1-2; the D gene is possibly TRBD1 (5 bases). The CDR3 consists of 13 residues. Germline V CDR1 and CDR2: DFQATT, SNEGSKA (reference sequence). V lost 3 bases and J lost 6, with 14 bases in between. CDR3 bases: TGCAGTGCTAGGGATCGGGGCTTGGATGGCTACACCTTC. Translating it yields CSARDRGLDGYTF.

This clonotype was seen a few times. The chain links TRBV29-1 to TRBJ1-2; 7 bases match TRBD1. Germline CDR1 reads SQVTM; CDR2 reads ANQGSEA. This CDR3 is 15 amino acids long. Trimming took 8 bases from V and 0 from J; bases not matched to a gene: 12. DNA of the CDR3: TGCAGCATTTCCCCGGGGACAGCGCCTAACTATGGCTACACCTTC. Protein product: CSISPGTAPNYGYTF.

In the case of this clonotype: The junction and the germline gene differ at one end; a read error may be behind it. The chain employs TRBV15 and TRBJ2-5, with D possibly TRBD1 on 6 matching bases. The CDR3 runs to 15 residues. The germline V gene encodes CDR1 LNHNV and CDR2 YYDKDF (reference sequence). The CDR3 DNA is TGTGCCACCAGCAGCTACAGGGAGCTCCAACAGACCCAGTACTTC. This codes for CATSSYRELQQTQYF.

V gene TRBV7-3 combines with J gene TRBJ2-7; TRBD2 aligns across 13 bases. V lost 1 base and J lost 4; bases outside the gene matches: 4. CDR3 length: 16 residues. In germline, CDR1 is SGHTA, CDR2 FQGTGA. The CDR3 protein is CASSLRTSGSAYEQYF. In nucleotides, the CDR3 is TGTGCCAGCAGCTTAAGGACTAGCGGGAGCGCTTACGAGCAGTACTTC. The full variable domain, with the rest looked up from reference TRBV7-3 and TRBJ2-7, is GAGVSQTPSNKVTEKGKYVELRCDPISGHTALYWYRQSLGQGPEFLIYFQGTGAADDSGLPNDRFFAVRPEGSVSTLKIQRTERGDSAVYLCASSLRTSGSAYEQYFGPGTRLTVT.

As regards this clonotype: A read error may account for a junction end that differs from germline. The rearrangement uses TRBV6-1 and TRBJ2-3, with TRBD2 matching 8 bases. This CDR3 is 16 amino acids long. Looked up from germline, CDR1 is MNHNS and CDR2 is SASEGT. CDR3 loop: CASESLSGALTDAQYF. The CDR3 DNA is TGTGCCAGCGAGAGCCTTAGCGGGGCCCTCACAGATGCGCAGTATTTT.

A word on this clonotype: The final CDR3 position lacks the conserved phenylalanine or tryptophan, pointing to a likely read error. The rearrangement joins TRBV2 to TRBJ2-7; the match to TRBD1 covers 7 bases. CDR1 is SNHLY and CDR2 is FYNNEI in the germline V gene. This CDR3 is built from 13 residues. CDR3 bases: TGTGCCAGCGGTGAAGGGACAGACTACGAGCAGTACCTC. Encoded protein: CASGEGTDYEQYL.

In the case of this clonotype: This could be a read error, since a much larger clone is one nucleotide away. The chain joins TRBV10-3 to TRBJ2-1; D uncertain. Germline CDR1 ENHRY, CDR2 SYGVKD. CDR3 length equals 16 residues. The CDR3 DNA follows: TGTGCCAGCAGTTTTAGAGTAACCCGCTCGAACAATGAGCAGTTCTTC. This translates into CASSFRVTRSNNEQFF.

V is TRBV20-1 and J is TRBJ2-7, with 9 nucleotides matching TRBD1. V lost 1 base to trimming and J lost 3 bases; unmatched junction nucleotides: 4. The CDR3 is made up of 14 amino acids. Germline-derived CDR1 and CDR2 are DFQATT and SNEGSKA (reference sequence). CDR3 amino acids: CSARGTGDYYEQYF. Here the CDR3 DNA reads TGCAGTGCTAGAGGGACAGGGGATTACTACGAGCAGTACTTC.

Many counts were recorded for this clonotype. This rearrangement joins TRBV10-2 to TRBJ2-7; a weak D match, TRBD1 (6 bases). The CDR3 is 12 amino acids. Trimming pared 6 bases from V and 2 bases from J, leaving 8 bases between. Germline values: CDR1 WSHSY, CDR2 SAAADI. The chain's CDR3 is CASRQGPYEQYF. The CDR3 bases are TGCGCCAGCAGACAGGGACCCTACGAGCAGTACTTC.

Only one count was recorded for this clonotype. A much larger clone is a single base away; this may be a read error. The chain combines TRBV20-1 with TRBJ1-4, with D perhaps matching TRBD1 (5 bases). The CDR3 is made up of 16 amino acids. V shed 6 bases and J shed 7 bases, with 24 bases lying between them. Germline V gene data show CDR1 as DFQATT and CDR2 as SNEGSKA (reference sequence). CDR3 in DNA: TGCAGTGCAAACCAGCCGGGACGGGTTTCAAGTGAAAAACTGTTTTTT. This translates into CSANQPGRVSSEKLFF.

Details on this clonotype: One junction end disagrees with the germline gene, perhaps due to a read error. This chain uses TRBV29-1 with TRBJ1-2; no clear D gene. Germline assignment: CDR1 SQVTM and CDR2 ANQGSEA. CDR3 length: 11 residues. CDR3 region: CSIENTYGYTF. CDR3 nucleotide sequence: TGCAGCATTGAAAACACCTATGGCTACACCTTC.

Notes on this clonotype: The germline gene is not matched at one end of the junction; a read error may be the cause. CDR3: CASRRTPEQVTQYF. CDR3 nucleotide sequence: TGTGCCAGCAGACGGACACCCGAACAAGTGACCCAGTACTTC. V is TRBV3-1 and J is TRBJ2-5, with D possibly matching TRBD1 (5 bases). The germline V gene has CDR1 LGHDT and CDR2 YNNKEL (reference sequence). The CDR3 spans 14 residues.

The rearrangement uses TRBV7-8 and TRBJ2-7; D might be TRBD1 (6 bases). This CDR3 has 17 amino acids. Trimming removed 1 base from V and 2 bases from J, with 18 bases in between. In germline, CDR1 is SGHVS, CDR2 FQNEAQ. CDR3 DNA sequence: TGTGCCAGCAGCTTAGGGTTACGGGCTAGGGGGACCTACGAGCAGTACTTC. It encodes CASSLGLRARGTYEQYF.

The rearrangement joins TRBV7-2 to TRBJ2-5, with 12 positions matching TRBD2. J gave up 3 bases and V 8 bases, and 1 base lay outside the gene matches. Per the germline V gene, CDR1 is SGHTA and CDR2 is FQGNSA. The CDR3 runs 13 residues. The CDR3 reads CASGLAGKETQYF. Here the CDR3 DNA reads TGTGCCAGCGGACTAGCGGGGAAAGAGACCCAGTACTTC.

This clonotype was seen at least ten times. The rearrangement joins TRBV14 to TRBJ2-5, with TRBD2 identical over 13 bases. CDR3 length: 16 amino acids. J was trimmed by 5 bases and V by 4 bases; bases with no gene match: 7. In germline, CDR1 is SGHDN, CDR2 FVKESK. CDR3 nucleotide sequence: TGTGCCAGCAGCCCACGGACTAGCGGGGGATGGGAGACCCAGTACTTC. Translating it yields CASSPRTSGGWETQYF. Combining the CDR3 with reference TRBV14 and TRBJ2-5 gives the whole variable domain EAGVTQFPSHSVIEKGQTVTLRCDPISGHDNLYWYRRVMGKEIKFLLHFVKESKQDESGMPNNRFLAERTGGTYSTLKVQPAELEDSGVYFCASSPRTSGGWETQYFGPGTRLLVL.

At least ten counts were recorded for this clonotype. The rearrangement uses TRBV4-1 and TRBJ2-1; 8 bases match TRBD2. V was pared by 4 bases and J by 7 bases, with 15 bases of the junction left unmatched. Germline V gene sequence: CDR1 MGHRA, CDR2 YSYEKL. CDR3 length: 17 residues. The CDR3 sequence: CASSPLSSGGAVNEQFF. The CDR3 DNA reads TGCGCCAGCAGCCCCCTATCGTCCGGGGGGGCCGTTAATGAGCAGTTCTTC.

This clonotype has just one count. CDR3: CASSTTGYEQYF. The DNA of the CDR3 is TGTGCCAGCAGTACGACAGGCTACGAGCAGTACTTC. The chain couples TRBV6-1 to TRBJ2-7; tentatively, D is TRBD1 (6 bases). Deletions cut 5 bases from V and 3 bases from J, with 8 bases between. The germline gives CDR1 MNHNS, CDR2 SASEGT. This CDR3 has 12 residues.

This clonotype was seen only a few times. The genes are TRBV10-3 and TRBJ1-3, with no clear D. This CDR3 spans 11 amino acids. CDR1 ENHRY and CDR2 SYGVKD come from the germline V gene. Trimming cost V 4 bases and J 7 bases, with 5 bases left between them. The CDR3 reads CAISVLNTIYF. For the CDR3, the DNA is TGTGCCATCAGTGTCCTGAACACCATATATTTT.

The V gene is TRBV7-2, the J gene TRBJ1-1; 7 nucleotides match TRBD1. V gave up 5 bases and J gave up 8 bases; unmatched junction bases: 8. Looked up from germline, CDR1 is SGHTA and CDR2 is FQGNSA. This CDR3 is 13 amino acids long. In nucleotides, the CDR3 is TGTGCCAGCAGCAACGCAATGGACAGGGAAGCTTTCTTT. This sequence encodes CASSNAMDREAFF.

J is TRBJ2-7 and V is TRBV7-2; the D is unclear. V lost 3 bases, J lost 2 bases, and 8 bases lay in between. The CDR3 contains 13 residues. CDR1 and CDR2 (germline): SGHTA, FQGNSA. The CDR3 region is CASSLAAPYEQYF. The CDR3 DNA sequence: TGTGCCAGCAGCTTGGCAGCGCCCTACGAGCAGTACTTC. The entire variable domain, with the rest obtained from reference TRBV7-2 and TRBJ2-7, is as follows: GAGVSQSPSNKVTEKGKDVELRCDPISGHTALYWYRQSLGQGLEFLIYFQGNSAPDKSGLPSDRFSAERTGGSVSTLTIQRTQQEDSAVYLCASSLAAPYEQYFGPGTRLTVT.

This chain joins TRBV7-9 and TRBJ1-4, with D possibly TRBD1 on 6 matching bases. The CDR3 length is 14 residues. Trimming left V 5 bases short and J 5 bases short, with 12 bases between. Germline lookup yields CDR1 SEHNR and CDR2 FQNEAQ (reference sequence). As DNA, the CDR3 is TGTGCCAGCAGCAAGGACAGTGTCAATGAAAAACTGTTTTTT. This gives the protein CASSKDSVNEKLFF.

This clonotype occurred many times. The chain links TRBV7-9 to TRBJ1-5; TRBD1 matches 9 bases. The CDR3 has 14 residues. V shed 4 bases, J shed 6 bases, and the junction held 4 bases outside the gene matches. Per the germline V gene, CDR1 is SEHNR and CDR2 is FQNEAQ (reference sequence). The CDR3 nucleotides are TGTGCCAGCAGCTGGGGGACAGGGTCTCAGCCCCAGCATTTT. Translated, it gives CASSWGTGSQPQHF.

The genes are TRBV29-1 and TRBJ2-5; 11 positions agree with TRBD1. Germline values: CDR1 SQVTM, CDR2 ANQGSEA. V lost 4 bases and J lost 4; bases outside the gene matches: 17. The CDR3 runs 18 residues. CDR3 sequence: CSVGQGARDRGELETQYF. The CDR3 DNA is TGCAGCGTTGGACAGGGGGCCCGGGACAGGGGGGAGTTAGAGACCCAGTACTTC. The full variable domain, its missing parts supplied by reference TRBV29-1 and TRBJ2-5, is SAVISQKPSRDICQRGTSLTIQCQVDSQVTMMFWYRQQPGQSLTLIATANQGSEATYESGFVIDKFPISRPNLTFSTLTVSNMSPEDSSIYLCSVGQGARDRGELETQYFGPGTRLLVL.

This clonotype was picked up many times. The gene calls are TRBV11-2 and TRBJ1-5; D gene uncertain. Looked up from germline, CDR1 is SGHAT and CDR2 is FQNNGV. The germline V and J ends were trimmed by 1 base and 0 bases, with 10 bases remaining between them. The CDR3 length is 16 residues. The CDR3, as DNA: TGTGCCAGCAGCTTAGGCTGGGGTTATAGCAATCAGCCCCAGCATTTT. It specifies CASSLGWGYSNQPQHF.

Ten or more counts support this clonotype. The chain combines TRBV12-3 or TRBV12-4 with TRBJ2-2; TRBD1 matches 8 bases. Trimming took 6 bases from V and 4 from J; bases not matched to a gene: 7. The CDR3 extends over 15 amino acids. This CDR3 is CASSSDRATTGELFF. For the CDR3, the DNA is TGTGCCAGCAGCTCGGACAGGGCTACCACCGGGGAGCTGTTTTTT.

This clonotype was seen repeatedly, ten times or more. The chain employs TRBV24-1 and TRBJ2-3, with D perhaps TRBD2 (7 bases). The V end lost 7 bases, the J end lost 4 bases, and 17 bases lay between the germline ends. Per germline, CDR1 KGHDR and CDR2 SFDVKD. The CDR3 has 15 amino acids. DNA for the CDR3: TGTGCCACCAGAAAGGGGGGAGGGACGGCAGATACGCAGTATTTT. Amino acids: CATRKGGGTADTQYF.